What follows is one T cell receptor (beta chain) and its context. Its specific antigen is unknown. Base qualities are not recorded, but no much larger clone differs from it by a single base. One collaborating source in Seattle enrolled patients during active infection and followed them longitudinally through the course of disease. Each collaborating institution followed its own protocols to collect whole blood in K2EDTA tubes. For TCRbeta analysis, collaborators shipped samples as frozen whole blood, isolated PBMCs, or DNA extracted from either of those sample types. The data originate from a study of blood T cell repertoires in COVID-19 (dated by TCRdb to about 2020). As for the study more broadly: Samples covering the acute and convalescent phases of COVID-19 were provided by collaborators in the United States, Italy and Spain. Samples came from the ongoing ImmuneRACE study (first 160 participants) plus 1,254 subjects from 6 global collaborators. The prospective study material was composed of cDNA or gDNA derived from T cells, B-cell-depleted T cells, or PBMCs. A freely available public database, intended as a resource for researchers studying the immune response to SARS-CoV-2, is where the repertoires were released. A de-identified subject ID, COVID-19 status, age in years and sex were almost always included in the sample metadata. HLA class I and class II types, where available, came from metadata supplied by the sample provider rather than from assay-based typing. The dataset comprised deeply sampled blood TCRbeta repertoires from subjects exposed to, actively infected with, or recovered from COVID-19.

What the research found in general, with its limitations: How much clinical and demographic metadata was included differed by source and by participant, and the metadata was provided uncurated.

TCRbeta CDR3 regions were amplified from genomic DNA by means of the immunoSEQ Assay, a bias-controlled multiplex PCR. Under the source paper's analysis protocol: The number of nucleated cells in each sample was estimated by amplification of reference gene primers within the assay. Sequence reads were collapsed and filtered to measure the absolute abundance of every unique TCRbeta CDR3 rearrangement. For each sample, productive Simpson clonality was calculated as the square root of Simpson's diversity index over productive rearrangements. The clones in this table, taken by TCRdb from immuneACCESS, are in-frame only. Not every clone is retained; where verified, under half of the shortfall comes from an unresolved V gene, and the cause of the rest is unknown. From that table come the V and J calls and clone size; the DNA was used to work out D and trimming. The sample contains around 230,000 clones, 70% to 90% of them found a single time. The leading ten clones occupy 4.5% to 5.5% of the sample.

The CDR3 covers 15 residues, taking in both the cysteine and the phenylalanine. Just CDR3 DNA is preserved here, 45 bases in frame from base 1. CDR1 and CDR2 are read off the germline V gene (reference sequence) as SEHNR and FQNEAQ. At the junction V is shortened by 1 base and J by 4 bases, with 13 bases in between. The TCR was taken from a man aged 50-59 years with COVID-19, enrolled during active disease. The sequencing input was peripheral blood. The sequence is built from TRBV7-9 and TRBJ2-5, with a weak D call of TRBD1 (6 bases match). CDR3 region: CASSLDTGTSETQYF. The DNA sequence reads TGTGCCAGCAGCTTAGACACCGGGACATCAGAGACCCAGTACTTC. Extended through the reference TRBV7-9 and TRBJ2-5 proteins, this CDR3 yields the full variable domain: DTGVSQNPRHKITKRGQNVTFRCDPISEHNRLYWYRQTLGQGPEFLTYFQNEAQLEKSRLLSDRFSAERPKGSFSTLEIQRTEQGDSAMYLCASSLDTGTSETQYFGPGTRLLVL.